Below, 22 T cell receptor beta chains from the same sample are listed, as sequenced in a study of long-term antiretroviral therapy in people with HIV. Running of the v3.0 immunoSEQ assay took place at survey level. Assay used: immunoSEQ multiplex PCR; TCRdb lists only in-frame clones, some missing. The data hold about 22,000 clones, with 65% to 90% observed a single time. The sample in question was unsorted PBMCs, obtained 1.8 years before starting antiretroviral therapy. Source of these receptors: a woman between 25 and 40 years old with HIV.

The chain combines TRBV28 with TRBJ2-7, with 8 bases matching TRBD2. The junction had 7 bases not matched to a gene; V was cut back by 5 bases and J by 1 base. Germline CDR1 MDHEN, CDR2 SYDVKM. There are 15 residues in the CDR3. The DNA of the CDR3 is TGTGCCAGCAGTGGCACGGGGGGGCCTTCCTACGAGCAGTACTTC. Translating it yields CASSGTGGPSYEQYF.

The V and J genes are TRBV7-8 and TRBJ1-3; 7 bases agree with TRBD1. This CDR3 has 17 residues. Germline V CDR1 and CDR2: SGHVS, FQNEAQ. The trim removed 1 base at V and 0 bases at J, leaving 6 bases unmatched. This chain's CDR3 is CASSLGRDRYSGNTIYF. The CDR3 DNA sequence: TGTGCCAGCAGCTTAGGTAGGGACAGATACTCTGGAAACACCATATATTTT.

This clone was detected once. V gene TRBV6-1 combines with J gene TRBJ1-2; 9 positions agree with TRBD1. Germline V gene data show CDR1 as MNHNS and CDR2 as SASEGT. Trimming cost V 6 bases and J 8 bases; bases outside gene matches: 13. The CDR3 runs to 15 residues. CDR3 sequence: CASSPTYGTGNGYTF. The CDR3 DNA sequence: TGTGCCAGCAGCCCGACGTACGGGACAGGGAACGGCTACACCTTC.

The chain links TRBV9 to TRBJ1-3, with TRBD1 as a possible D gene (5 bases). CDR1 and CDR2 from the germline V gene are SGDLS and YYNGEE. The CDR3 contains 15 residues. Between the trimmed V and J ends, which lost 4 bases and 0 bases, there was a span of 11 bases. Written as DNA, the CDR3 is TGTGCCAGCAGCCTTACGACAGTCTCTGGAAACACCATATATTTT. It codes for CASSLTTVSGNTIYF.

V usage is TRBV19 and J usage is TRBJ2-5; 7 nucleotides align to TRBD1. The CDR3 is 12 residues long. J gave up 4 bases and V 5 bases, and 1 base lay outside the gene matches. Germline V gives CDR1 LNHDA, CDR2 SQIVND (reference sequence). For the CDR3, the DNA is TGTGCCAGTAGTTGGACAGGAGAGACCCAGTACTTC. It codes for CASSWTGETQYF.

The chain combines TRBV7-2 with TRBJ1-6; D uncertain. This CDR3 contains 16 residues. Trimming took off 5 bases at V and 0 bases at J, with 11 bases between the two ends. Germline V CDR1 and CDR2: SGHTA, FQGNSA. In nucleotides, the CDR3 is TGTGCCAGCAGCACAAGTGACCTCTCCTATAATTCACCCCTCCACTTT. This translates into CASSTSDLSYNSPLHF.

CDR3 coding DNA: TGCGCCAGCAGTGAGCGAAGGAACACTGAAGCTTTCTTT. This encodes CASSERRNTEAFF. V usage is TRBV10-1 and J usage is TRBJ1-1; D is unclear. This CDR3 spans 13 amino acids. CDR1 WNHNN and CDR2 SYGVQD come from the germline V gene (reference sequence). V was cut by 2 bases and J by 1 base, with 5 bases left in between.

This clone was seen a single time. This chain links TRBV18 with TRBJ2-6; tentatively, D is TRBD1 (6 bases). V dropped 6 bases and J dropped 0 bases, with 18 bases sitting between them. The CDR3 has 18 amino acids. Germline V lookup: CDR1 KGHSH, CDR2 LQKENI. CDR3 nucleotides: TGTGCCAGCTCCCGTGTGGACAGAACCTCCTCTGGGGCCAACGTCCTGACTTTC. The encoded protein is CASSRVDRTSSGANVLTF.

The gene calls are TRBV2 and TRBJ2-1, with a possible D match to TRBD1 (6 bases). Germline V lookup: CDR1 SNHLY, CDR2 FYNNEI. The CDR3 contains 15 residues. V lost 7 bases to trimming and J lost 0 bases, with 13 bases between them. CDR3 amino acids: CASNMDSNSYNEQFF. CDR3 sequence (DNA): TGTGCCAGCAACATGGACAGCAACTCCTACAATGAGCAGTTCTTC.

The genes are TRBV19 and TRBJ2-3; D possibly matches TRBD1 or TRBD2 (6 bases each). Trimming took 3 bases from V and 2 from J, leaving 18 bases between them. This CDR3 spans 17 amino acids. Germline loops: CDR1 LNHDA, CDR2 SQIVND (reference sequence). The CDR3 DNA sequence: TGTGCCAGTAGTATGGTAGGGGGGCCGCCGAACACAGATACGCAGTATTTT. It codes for CASSMVGGPPNTDTQYF.

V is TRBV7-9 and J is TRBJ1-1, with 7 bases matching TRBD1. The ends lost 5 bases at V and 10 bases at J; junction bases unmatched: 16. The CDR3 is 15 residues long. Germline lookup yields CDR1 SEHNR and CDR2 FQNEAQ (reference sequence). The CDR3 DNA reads TGTGCCAGCAGCCCTCAAACAGGGGCTCTCCCTCGAGCTTTCTTT. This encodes CASSPQTGALPRAFF.

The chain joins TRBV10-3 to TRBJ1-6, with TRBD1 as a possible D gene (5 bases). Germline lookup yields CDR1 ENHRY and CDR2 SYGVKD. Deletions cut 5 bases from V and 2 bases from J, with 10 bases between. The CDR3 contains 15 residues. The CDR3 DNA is TGTGCCATCAGTCCGGGAGGGGCCTATAATTCACCCCTCCACTTT. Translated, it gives CAISPGGAYNSPLHF.

In nucleotides, the CDR3 is TGTGCCAGCAGTGCCGGGACAGACCTTATCTCCTACGAGCAGTACGTC. Protein sequence: CASSAGTDLISYEQYV. The chain uses TRBV2 and TRBJ2-7, with 7 bases identical to TRBD1. From germline, CDR1 is SNHLY and CDR2 FYNNEI. Trimming at V came to 4 bases and at J to 0 bases, leaving 9 bases not matched to a gene. The CDR3 contains 16 residues.

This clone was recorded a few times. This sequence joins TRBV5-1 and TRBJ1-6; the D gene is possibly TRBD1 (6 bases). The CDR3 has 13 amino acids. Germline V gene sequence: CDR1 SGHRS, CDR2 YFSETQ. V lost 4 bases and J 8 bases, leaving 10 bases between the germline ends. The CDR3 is CASSPRTDSPLHF. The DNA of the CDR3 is TGCGCCAGCAGCCCTCGGACAGATTCACCCCTCCACTTT.

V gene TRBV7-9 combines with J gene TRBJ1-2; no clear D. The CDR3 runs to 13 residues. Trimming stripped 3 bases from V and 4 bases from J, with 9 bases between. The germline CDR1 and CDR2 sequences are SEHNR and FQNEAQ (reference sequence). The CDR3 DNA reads TGTGCCAGCAGCTTCAACAACGTCTATGGCTACACCTTC. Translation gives CASSFNNVYGYTF. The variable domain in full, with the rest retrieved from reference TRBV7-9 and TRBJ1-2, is DTGVSQNPRHKITKRGQNVTFRCDPISEHNRLYWYRQTLGQGPEFLTYFQNEAQLEKSRLLSDRFSAERPKGSFSTLEIQRTEQGDSAMYLCASSFNNVYGYTFGSGTRLTVV.

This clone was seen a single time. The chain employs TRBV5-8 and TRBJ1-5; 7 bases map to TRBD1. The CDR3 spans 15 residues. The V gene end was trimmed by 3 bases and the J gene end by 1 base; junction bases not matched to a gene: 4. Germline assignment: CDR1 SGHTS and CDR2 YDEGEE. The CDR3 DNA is TGTGCCAGCAGCTACGAGACAGGGAGCAATCAGCCCCAGCATTTT. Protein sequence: CASSYETGSNQPQHF.

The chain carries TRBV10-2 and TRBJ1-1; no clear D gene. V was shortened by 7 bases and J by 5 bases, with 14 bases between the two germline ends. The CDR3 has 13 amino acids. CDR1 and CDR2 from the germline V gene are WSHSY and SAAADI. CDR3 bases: TGCGCCAGCATCGAGACTGTGGGGACTGAAGCTTTCTTT. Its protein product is CASIETVGTEAFF.

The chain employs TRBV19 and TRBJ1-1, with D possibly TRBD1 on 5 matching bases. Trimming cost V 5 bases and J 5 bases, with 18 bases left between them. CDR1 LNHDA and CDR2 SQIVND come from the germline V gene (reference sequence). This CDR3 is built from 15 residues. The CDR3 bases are TGTGCCAGTAGTGGGTTGGGACGATCGACAACTGAAGCTTTCTTT. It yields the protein CASSGLGRSTTEAFF.

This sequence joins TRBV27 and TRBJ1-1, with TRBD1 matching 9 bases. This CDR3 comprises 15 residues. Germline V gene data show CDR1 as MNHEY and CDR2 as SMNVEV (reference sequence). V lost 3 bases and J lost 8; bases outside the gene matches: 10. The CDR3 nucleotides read TGTGCCAGCAGTTTGTACATAGGACAGGGGACAGAAGCTTTCTTT. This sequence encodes CASSLYIGQGTEAFF.

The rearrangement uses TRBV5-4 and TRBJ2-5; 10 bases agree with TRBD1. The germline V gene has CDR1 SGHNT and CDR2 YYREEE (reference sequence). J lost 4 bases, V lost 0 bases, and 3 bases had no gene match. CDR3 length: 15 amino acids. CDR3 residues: CASSLGGTGAETQYF. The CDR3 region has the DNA TGTGCCAGCAGCTTGGGAGGGACAGGGGCAGAGACCCAGTACTTC. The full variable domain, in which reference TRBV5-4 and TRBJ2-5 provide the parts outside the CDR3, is ETGVTQSPTHLIKTRGQQVTLRCSSQSGHNTVSWYQQALGQGPQFIFQYYREEENGRGNFPPRFSGLQFPNYSSELNVNALELDDSALYLCASSLGGTGAETQYFGPGTRLLVL.

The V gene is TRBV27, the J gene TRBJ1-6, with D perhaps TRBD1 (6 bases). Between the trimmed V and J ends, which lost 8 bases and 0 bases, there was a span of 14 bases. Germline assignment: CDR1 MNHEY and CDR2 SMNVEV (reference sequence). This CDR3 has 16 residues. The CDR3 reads CASPHRARSYNSPLHF. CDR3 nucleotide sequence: TGTGCCAGCCCGCACAGGGCCCGCTCCTATAATTCACCCCTCCACTTT.

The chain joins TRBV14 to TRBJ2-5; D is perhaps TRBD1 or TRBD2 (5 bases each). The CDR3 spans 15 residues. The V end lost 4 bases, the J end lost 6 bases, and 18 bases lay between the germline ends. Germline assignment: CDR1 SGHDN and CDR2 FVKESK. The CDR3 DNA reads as TGTGCCAGCAGCCTCAAATTGAACGAGGGGCAGACCCAGTACTTC. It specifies CASSLKLNEGQTQYF.